Detailed here is one T cell receptor (beta chain). The sample comes from a study of control samples from healthy donors and cancer patients. The assay was immunoSEQ multiplex PCR, and TCRdb's table has in-frame clones only and misses some. The sample holds about 83,000 clones, roughly 91% seen once. The V gene lost 6 bases and the J gene lost 5 bases, with 14 bases spanning the gap. The CDR3 contains 13 residues. CDR1 and CDR2 (germline): SQVTM, ANQGSEA. This receptor was identified in a man between 45 and 60 years old in good health. V gene TRBV29-1 combines with J gene TRBJ1-5; weak D call: TRBD1 (6 bases). Input material: blood. CDR3 bases: TGCAGCGTCGGCGAGGGGGTATATCAGCCCCAGCATTTT. The encoded protein is CSVGEGVYQPQHF.